This T cell receptor beta chain was captured in a study of T cells in Graves' hyperthyroidism and ophthalmopathy. Amplified TCR beta CDR3 regions came from RNA transcripts. An initial round of RT-PCR targeting the TCR CDR3 relied on the HTBI primer set. TCRdb redid the calling of the multiplex PCR reads with MiXCR, one entry per CDR3 protein. The sample holds some 460,000 distinct CDR3 sequences, more than 15% seen once. The CDR3 consists of 16 residues. CDR1 and CDR2 from the germline V gene are SGHTS and YDEGEE. Trimming left V 2 bases short and J 4 bases short, with 18 bases between. Calling Graves' hyperthyroidism stable meant ophthalmopathy did not progress within 18 months. This clonotype appeared a few times.

The J gene is TRBJ1-2, the V gene TRBV5-8; D is unresolved. The source is a woman under 30 with Graves' hyperthyroidism. The specimen sequenced was blood. DNA for the CDR3: TGTGCCAGCAGCTTCGGACCCCCGAGACCGACCTATGGCTACACCTTC. Protein product: CASSFGPPRPTYGYTF.